What follows is one T cell receptor beta chain and its context. Additional DNA sequences in this sample encode the identical CDR3. This specimen belongs to a study of cytomegalovirus exposure and HLA in healthy donors. The PCR used 60 Vbeta and 13 Jbeta primers. Produced via immunoSEQ multiplex PCR; TCRdb's table is partial and in-frame only. The table shows 80,000 or so clones, with around a tenth occurring only once. Trimming shortened V by 3 bases and J by 9 bases, and 12 bases separated the two germline ends. Germline assignment: CDR1 LNHNV and CDR2 YYDKDF (reference sequence). This CDR3 has 13 residues. The donors comprised healthy bone marrow donors.

The rearrangement links TRBV15 to TRBJ1-5; D gene unclear. The specimen was PBMCs. This TCR came from a man aged 55 to 70 in good health and CMV-seropositive. This CDR3 reads CATSSVPGTPQHF. For the CDR3, the DNA is TGTGCCACCAGCAGTGTACCAGGAACGCCCCAGCATTTT.